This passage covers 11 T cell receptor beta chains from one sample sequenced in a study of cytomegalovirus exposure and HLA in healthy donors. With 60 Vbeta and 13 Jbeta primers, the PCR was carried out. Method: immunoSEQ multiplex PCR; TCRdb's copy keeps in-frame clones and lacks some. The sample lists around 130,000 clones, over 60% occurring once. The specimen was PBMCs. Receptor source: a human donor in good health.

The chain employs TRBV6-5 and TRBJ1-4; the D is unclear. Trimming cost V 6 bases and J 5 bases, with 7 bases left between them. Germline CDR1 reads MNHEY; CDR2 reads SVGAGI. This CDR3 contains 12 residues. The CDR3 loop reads CASRASNEKLFF. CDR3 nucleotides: TGTGCCAGCAGGGCCTCCAATGAAAAACTGTTTTTT.

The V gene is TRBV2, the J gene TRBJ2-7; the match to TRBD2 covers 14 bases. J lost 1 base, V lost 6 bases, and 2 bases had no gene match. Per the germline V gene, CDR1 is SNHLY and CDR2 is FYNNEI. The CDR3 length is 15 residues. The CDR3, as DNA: TGTGCCAGCAGGGGACTAGCGGGGGTATCCTACGAGCAGTACTTC. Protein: CASRGLAGVSYEQYF.

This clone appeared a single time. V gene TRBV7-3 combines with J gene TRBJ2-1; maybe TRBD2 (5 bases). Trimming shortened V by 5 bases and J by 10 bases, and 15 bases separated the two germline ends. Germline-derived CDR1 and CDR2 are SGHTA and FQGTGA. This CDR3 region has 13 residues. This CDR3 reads CASSPGVAGEQFF. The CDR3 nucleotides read TGTGCCAGCAGCCCCGGGGTGGCGGGCGAGCAGTTCTTC.

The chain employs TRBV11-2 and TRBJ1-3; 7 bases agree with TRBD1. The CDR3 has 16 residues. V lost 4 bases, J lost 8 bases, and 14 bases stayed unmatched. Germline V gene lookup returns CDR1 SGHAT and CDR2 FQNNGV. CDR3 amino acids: CASSSYTGQVGYTIYF. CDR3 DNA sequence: TGTGCCAGCAGCTCATACACAGGACAGGTCGGATACACCATATATTTT.

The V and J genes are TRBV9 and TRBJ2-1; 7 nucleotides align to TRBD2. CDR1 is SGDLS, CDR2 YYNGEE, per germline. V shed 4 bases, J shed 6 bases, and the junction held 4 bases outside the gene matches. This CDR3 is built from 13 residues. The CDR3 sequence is CASSRGTINEQFF. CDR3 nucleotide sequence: TGTGCCAGCAGCCGAGGGACTATCAATGAGCAGTTCTTC. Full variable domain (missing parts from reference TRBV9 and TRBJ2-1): DSGVTQTPKHLITATGQRVTLRCSPRSGDLSVYWYQQSLDQGLQFLIQYYNGEERAKGNILERFSAQQFPDLHSELNLSSLELGDSALYFCASSRGTINEQFFGPGTRLTVL.

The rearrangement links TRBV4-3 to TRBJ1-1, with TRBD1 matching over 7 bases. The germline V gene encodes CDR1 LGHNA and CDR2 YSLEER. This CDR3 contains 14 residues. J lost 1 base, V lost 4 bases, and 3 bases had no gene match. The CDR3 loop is CASSRGTENTEAFF. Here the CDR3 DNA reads TGCGCCAGCAGCCGCGGGACAGAGAACACTGAAGCTTTCTTT.

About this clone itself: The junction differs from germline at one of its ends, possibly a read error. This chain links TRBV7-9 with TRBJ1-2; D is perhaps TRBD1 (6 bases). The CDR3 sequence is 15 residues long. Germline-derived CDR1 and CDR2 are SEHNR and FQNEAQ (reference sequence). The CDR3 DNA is TGTTCCAGCAGCCCCCTTGGTGGGGGCGACTATGGCTACACCTTC. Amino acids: CSSSPLGGGDYGYTF.

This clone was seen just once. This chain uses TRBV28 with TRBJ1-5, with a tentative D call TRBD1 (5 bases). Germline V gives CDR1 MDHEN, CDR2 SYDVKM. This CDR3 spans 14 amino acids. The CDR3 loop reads CAYAREGLNQPQHF. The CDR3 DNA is TGTGCTTATGCGAGGGAGGGACTGAATCAGCCCCAGCATTTT.

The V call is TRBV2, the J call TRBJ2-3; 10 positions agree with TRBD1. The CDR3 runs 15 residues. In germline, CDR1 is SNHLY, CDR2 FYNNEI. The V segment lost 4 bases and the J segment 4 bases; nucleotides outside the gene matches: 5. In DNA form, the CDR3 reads TGTGCCAGCAGTGCCGTGGGACAGGGGTCAGATACGCAGTATTTT. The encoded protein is CASSAVGQGSDTQYF.

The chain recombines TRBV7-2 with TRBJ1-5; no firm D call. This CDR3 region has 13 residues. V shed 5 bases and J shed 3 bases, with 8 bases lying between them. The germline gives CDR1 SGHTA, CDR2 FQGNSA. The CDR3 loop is CASSPSSNQPQHF. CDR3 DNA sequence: TGTGCCAGCAGCCCTTCCTCCAATCAGCCCCAGCATTTT. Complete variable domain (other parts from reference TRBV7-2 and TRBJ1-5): GAGVSQSPSNKVTEKGKDVELRCDPISGHTALYWYRQSLGQGLEFLIYFQGNSAPDKSGLPSDRFSAERTGGSVSTLTIQRTQQEDSAVYLCASSPSSNQPQHFGDGTRLSIL.

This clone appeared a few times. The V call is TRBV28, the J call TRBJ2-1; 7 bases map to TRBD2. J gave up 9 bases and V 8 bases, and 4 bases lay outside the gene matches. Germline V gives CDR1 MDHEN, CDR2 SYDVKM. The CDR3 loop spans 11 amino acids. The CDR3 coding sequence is TGTGCCAGCCAGCGGGGTGTTGAGCAGTTCTTC. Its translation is CASQRGVEQFF.